These 29 T cell receptor beta chains came from one sample sequenced in a study of T cell changes during pregnancy in multiple sclerosis. TCRdb's table, derived via immunoSEQ multiplex PCR, lists solely in-frame clones and lacks some. The repertoire holds roughly 30,000 clones, around 90% seen once, with approximately 5.4% in the top ten. Sequences were derived from CD8+ T cells from peripheral blood mononuclear cells, sampled in the first trimester of pregnancy. The receptors were sampled from a female donor with multiple sclerosis, enrolled in a pregnancy study.

This clone has a handful of counts. The chain has TRBV5-4 and TRBJ1-2; D not certain. Trimming stripped 0 bases from V and 8 bases from J, with 8 bases between. CDR1 and CDR2 (germline): SGHNT, YYREEE (reference sequence). CDR3 size: 12 residues. CDR3 loop: CASSLAEGGYTF. The CDR3 DNA sequence: TGTGCCAGCAGCTTGGCCGAGGGCGGCTACACCTTC.

DNA of the CDR3: TGTGCCAGCAGCTTAGCGGTAGGGGGGGACTCCTACGAGCAGTACTTC. It is translated as CASSLAVGGDSYEQYF. The chain is built from TRBV7-9 and TRBJ2-7; a possible D gene is TRBD2 (7 bases). CDR3 length: 16 amino acids. V was trimmed by 0 bases and J by 0 bases, leaving 12 bases between them. The germline CDR1 and CDR2 sequences are SEHNR and FQNEAQ (reference sequence).

The genes are TRBV5-6 and TRBJ2-1; 10 bases fit TRBD2. Germline values: CDR1 SGHDT, CDR2 YYEEEE. Losses at the gene ends were 6 bases for V and 9 bases for J; bases not matched to a gene: 9. The CDR3 length is 14 residues. In nucleotides, the CDR3 is TGTGCCAGCATATCCAGCGGGAGGGCCCCTGAGCAGTTCTTC. This encodes CASISSGRAPEQFF.

The J gene is TRBJ2-5, the V gene TRBV7-2; possible D gene TRBD2, 5 bases. Germline loops: CDR1 SGHTA, CDR2 FQGNSA. The CDR3 consists of 15 residues. Trimming pared 3 bases from V and 0 bases from J, leaving 11 bases between. In DNA, the CDR3 is TGTGCCAGCAGCTTTGTGACGGGGTACCAAGAGACCCAGTACTTC. As protein: CASSFVTGYQETQYF.

The V call is TRBV27, the J call TRBJ2-1, with 8 positions matching TRBD2. V lost 6 bases, J lost 4 bases, and 5 bases stayed unmatched. The CDR3 is 14 amino acids. From germline, CDR1 is MNHEY and CDR2 SMNVEV (reference sequence). The CDR3 DNA reads TGTGCCAGCAGCGGACTAGCTTGGTACAATGAGCAGTTCTTC. Its translation is CASSGLAWYNEQFF.

This chain connects TRBV27 to TRBJ2-3; 8 nucleotides match TRBD2. Per germline, CDR1 MNHEY and CDR2 SMNVEV (reference sequence). The length of the CDR3 is 16 residues. The junction had 15 bases not matched to a gene; V was cut back by 2 bases and J by 11 bases. The CDR3 sequence: CASSLDNSGTLLKQYF. The CDR3 DNA is TGTGCCAGCAGTTTAGATAATAGCGGGACCCTTCTTAAGCAGTATTTT.

The chain's CDR3 is CASSFDRGYNEQFF. The CDR3 coding sequence is TGTGCCAGCAGCTTCGACAGGGGCTACAATGAGCAGTTCTTC. The V and J genes are TRBV5-4 and TRBJ2-1, with 8 bases fitting TRBD1. This CDR3 comprises 14 residues. Germline loops: CDR1 SGHNT, CDR2 YYREEE (reference sequence). V gave up 2 bases and J gave up 3 bases; unmatched junction bases: 1.

CDR3 bases: TGTGCCAGCAGTTTATCTGCTAGCTATTCCCTCGTAAATGAGCAGTTCTTC. Its translation: CASSLSASYSLVNEQFF. This rearrangement joins TRBV27 to TRBJ2-1; a weak D match, TRBD2 (5 bases). The ends were cut back, 0 bases at V and 7 bases at J, with 19 bases in the middle. The CDR3 is 17 residues long. CDR1 MNHEY and CDR2 SMNVEV come from the germline V gene (reference sequence).

The chain joins TRBV5-4 to TRBJ1-4, with a tentative D call TRBD1 (5 bases). This CDR3 is built from 15 residues. Germline V gene lookup returns CDR1 SGHNT and CDR2 YYREEE (reference sequence). Trimming removed 0 bases from V and 4 bases from J, with 10 bases in between. The DNA of the CDR3 is TGTGCCAGCAGCTTGGGCGGGACGGATAATGAAAAACTGTTTTTT. Protein sequence: CASSLGGTDNEKLFF.

This chain uses TRBV5-1 with TRBJ2-7; D ambiguous. Trimming shortened V by 3 bases and J by 0 bases, and 10 bases separated the two germline ends. From germline, CDR1 is SGHRS and CDR2 YFSETQ. The CDR3 consists of 14 residues. DNA of the CDR3: TGCGCCAGCAGCTCCCTGACGGGCTCCTACGAGCAGTACTTC. This gives the protein CASSSLTGSYEQYF.

The rearrangement links TRBV14 to TRBJ2-2, with 13 bases that match TRBD2. The junction had 5 bases not matched to a gene; V was cut back by 0 bases and J by 4 bases. CDR1 and CDR2 (germline): SGHDN, FVKESK. The CDR3 runs 18 residues. The DNA of the CDR3 is TGTGCCAGCAGCCAAGATCCCGGACTAGCGGGAGTCACCGGGGAGCTGTTTTTT. Its protein is CASSQDPGLAGVTGELFF.

The V gene is TRBV27, the J gene TRBJ1-1; 8 positions agree with TRBD1. V gave up 5 bases and J gave up 10 bases; unmatched junction bases: 12. The CDR3 is 14 residues long. Germline CDR1 MNHEY, CDR2 SMNVEV (reference sequence). CDR3 residues: CASSVQGGLVGAFF. The CDR3 region has the DNA TGTGCCAGCAGTGTACAGGGGGGGCTTGTCGGAGCTTTCTTT.

CDR3 nucleotides: TGTGCCAGCAGTAAAGGACTAGCAGGCTACGAGCAGTACTTC. It codes for CASSKGLAGYEQYF. V and J are TRBV27 and TRBJ2-7; 8 bases map to TRBD2. Per germline, CDR1 MNHEY and CDR2 SMNVEV (reference sequence). The CDR3 spans 14 residues. V was clipped by 5 bases and J by 3 bases; unmatched bases: 6.

This chain connects TRBV27 to TRBJ2-2, with D maybe TRBD2 (6 bases). V was cut by 0 bases and J by 0 bases, with 11 bases left in between. Germline V CDR1 and CDR2: MNHEY, SMNVEV (reference sequence). The CDR3 runs to 17 residues. CDR3 DNA sequence: TGTGCCAGCAGTTTATCGGCGGGGACCCCGAACACCGGGGAGCTGTTTTTT. The encoded protein is CASSLSAGTPNTGELFF.

The J gene is TRBJ2-2, the V gene TRBV28; D is possibly TRBD2 (5 bases). V was pared by 3 bases and J by 6 bases, with 11 bases between. Germline V CDR1 and CDR2: MDHEN, SYDVKM. This CDR3 region has 14 residues. The CDR3 DNA reads as TGTGCCAGCAGTTTGCCTGTCGGGGCCGGGGAGCTGTTTTTT. This codes for CASSLPVGAGELFF.

The CDR3 coding sequence is TGTGCCAGCAGCTGGGGGGGAAGCGGAAACACCATATATTTT. This codes for CASSWGGSGNTIYF. V and J are TRBV5-6 and TRBJ1-3; perhaps TRBD1 as D (5 bases). The CDR3 spans 14 residues. Germline loops: CDR1 SGHDT, CDR2 YYEEEE. With 3 bases removed from V and 4 bases from J, the gap between germline ends came to 11 bases.

V and J are TRBV28 and TRBJ2-2, with D tentatively TRBD1 (5 bases). V was cut by 5 bases and J by 3 bases, with 22 bases left in between. Looked up from germline, CDR1 is MDHEN and CDR2 is SYDVKM. The CDR3 has 18 residues. The CDR3 nucleotides read TGTGCCAGCAGTCCCGCCCGCCCTTCGACAGTGGACACCGGGGAGCTGTTTTTT. It specifies CASSPARPSTVDTGELFF.

V gene TRBV5-5 combines with J gene TRBJ2-5, with D possibly being TRBD2 (6 bases). V gave up 2 bases and J gave up 1 base, with 15 bases separating them. The CDR3 extends over 16 amino acids. Germline V gives CDR1 SGHKS, CDR2 YYEKEE (reference sequence). The CDR3 DNA reads TGTGCCAGCAGCTTTTTGACCGGGGGTGCCCAAGAGACCCAGTACTTC. Translating gives CASSFLTGGAQETQYF.

The chain links TRBV10-3 to TRBJ2-5; 10 nucleotides align to TRBD1. V shed 4 bases and J 4 bases; nucleotides not matched to a gene: 3. The CDR3 is 14 amino acids. The germline V gene encodes CDR1 ENHRY and CDR2 SYGVKD. CDR3 bases: TGTGCCATCAGTGCAGACAGGGGGCGAGAGACCCAGTACTTC. Translated, it gives CAISADRGRETQYF.

The chain carries TRBV27 and TRBJ2-7; 12 bases align to TRBD2. CDR1 is MNHEY, CDR2 SMNVEV, per germline (reference sequence). CDR3 length equals 15 residues. Trimming took 4 bases from V and 4 from J; bases not matched to a gene: 5. The CDR3: CASSSSGRAGYEQYF. CDR3 DNA sequence: TGTGCCAGCAGTTCTAGCGGGAGGGCCGGGTACGAGCAGTACTTC.

The chain carries TRBV4-1 and TRBJ2-7; 7 nucleotides match TRBD1. From germline, CDR1 is MGHRA and CDR2 YSYEKL. The J segment lost 5 bases and the V segment lost 4 bases, leaving 14 bases of the junction unmatched. CDR3 size: 16 residues. CDR3 residues: CASSRSKQGLIHEQYF. The CDR3 region has the DNA TGCGCCAGCAGCCGTAGTAAACAGGGGTTAATTCACGAGCAGTACTTC.

This chain links TRBV6-5 with TRBJ2-1; 8 bases map to TRBD2. Germline trimming cut 5 bases from V and 5 bases from J; bases unmatched to any gene: 2. CDR1 is MNHEY, CDR2 SVGAGI, per germline. The CDR3 spans 13 residues. CDR3 sequence: CASSQLADNEQFF. CDR3 in DNA: TGTGCCAGCAGTCAACTAGCGGACAATGAGCAGTTCTTC.

The CDR3 loop is CSVEEQQQGHYEQYF. CDR3 nucleotides: TGCAGCGTTGAAGAGCAACAACAGGGGCATTACGAGCAGTACTTC. The V gene is TRBV29-1, the J gene TRBJ2-5; 7 bases map to TRBD1. The J call may be mistaken, given a closer DNA end match to TRBJ2-7. CDR3 size: 15 residues. In germline, CDR1 is SQVTM, CDR2 ANQGSEA.

The chain uses TRBV4-1 and TRBJ2-2; TRBD2 matches 9 bases. Trimming cost V 3 bases and J 1 base; bases outside gene matches: 3. Germline-derived CDR1 and CDR2 are MGHRA and YSYEKL. The CDR3 totals 16 residues. The CDR3 nucleotides read TGCGCCAGCAGCCAGATTAGCGGGAGGAACACCGGGGAGCTGTTTTTT. Encoded protein: CASSQISGRNTGELFF.

This chain links TRBV28 with TRBJ2-7; TRBD1 agrees at 8 bases. Germline CDR1 and CDR2: MDHEN and SYDVKM. This CDR3 is 17 amino acids long. V dropped 1 base and J dropped 1; count of bases not matched to a gene: 9. CDR3 loop: CASSLYPTGGLSYEQYF. CDR3 sequence (DNA): TGTGCCAGCAGTTTATACCCAACAGGGGGTCTGTCCTACGAGCAGTACTTC. The full variable domain, rest sourced from reference TRBV28 and TRBJ2-7, is DVKVTQSSRYLVKRTGEKVFLECVQDMDHENMFWYRQDPGLGLRLIYFSYDVKMKEKGDIPEGYSVSREKKERFSLILESASTNQTSMYLCASSLYPTGGLSYEQYFGPGTRLTVT.

The V call is TRBV9, the J call TRBJ1-2; maybe TRBD1 (5 bases). This CDR3 is 14 amino acids long. V dropped 7 bases and J dropped 1 base, with 14 bases sitting between them. From germline, CDR1 is SGDLS and CDR2 YYNGEE. For the CDR3, the DNA is TGTGCCAGCGCAGACGGAGGGGTTAACTATGGCTACACCTTC. This codes for CASADGGVNYGYTF.

The chain joins TRBV9 to TRBJ2-5; TRBD1 might be the D (5 bases). Between the trimmed V and J ends, which lost 4 bases and 5 bases, there was a span of 9 bases. The CDR3 length is 12 residues. Germline assignment: CDR1 SGDLS and CDR2 YYNGEE. CDR3 sequence: CASSPDSETQYF. CDR3 in DNA: TGTGCCAGCAGCCCAGACAGTGAGACCCAGTACTTC.

V usage is TRBV7-9 and J usage is TRBJ2-5; unclear D gene. The CDR3 runs to 14 residues. V shed 0 bases and J shed 5 bases, with 10 bases lying between them. Per germline, CDR1 SEHNR and CDR2 FQNEAQ (reference sequence). The CDR3 sequence is CASSLALVVETQYF. The CDR3, as DNA: TGTGCCAGCAGCTTAGCTCTAGTCGTTGAGACCCAGTACTTC. Combining the CDR3 with reference TRBV7-9 and TRBJ2-5 gives the whole variable domain DTGVSQNPRHKITKRGQNVTFRCDPISEHNRLYWYRQTLGQGPEFLTYFQNEAQLEKSRLLSDRFSAERPKGSFSTLEIQRTEQGDSAMYLCASSLALVVETQYFGPGTRLLVL.

The CDR3 DNA reads as TGTGCCATCAGAATTAGCGGGAGGCCCTCCTACGAGCAGTACTTC. It is translated as CAIRISGRPSYEQYF. The chain has TRBV10-3 and TRBJ2-5; 10 positions match TRBD2. The DNA end lines up better with TRBJ2-7; the J call may be wrong. The CDR3 has 15 residues. The germline V gene encodes CDR1 ENHRY and CDR2 SYGVKD.